This T cell receptor beta chain was sequenced in a study of lymphopenia after photon versus proton radiotherapy. Regarding the study as a whole: Better survival with proton therapy was suggested as possible, not demonstrated. After lymphocyte nadir, photon-treated repertoires showed oligoclonal expansion, especially CD8+ Temra. Photon-treated patients lost naive T cells and TCR diversity; proton-treated stayed stable.

Using immunoSEQ multiplex PCR, the repertoire was profiled, and TCRdb retains in-frame clones only, with some absent. The table includes approximately 22,000 clones, about 84% detected once. This clone was counted once. Antigen: not known. CDR3 length: 15 residues. Per germline, CDR1 SGHTA and CDR2 FQGTGA. Trimming took off 5 bases at V and 6 bases at J, with 16 bases between the two ends. The specimen comprised peripheral blood, sampled from a patient treated with proton-based radiotherapy. The chain has TRBV7-3 and TRBJ2-2; D may be TRBD2 (6 bases). The sequence came from a woman in her 70s with pancreatic cancer. Here the CDR3 DNA reads TGTGCCAGCAGCCCGTCCCGGGACTCCCCCGGGGAGCTGTTTTTT. The encoded protein is CASSPSRDSPGELFF. Full variable domain (missing parts from reference TRBV7-3 and TRBJ2-2): GAGVSQTPSNKVTEKGKYVELRCDPISGHTALYWYRQSLGQGPEFLIYFQGTGAADDSGLPNDRFFAVRPEGSVSTLKIQRTERGDSAVYLCASSPSRDSPGELFFGEGSRLTVL.